A single sample gave rise to the 12 T cell receptor beta chains below, sequenced in a study of long-term antiretroviral therapy in people with HIV. Sequencing relied on immunoSEQ assay v3.0, run at survey level. Clones were read by immunoSEQ multiplex PCR, and TCRdb kept only the in-frame ones, dropping some. The sample holds 20,000 to 25,000 clones, less than 85% seen once. The sequencing used unsorted PBMCs, collected less than 1.8 years before starting antiretroviral therapy. These receptors originate from a woman between 40 and 55 years old with HIV.

This clone showed up just once. J is TRBJ2-3 and V is TRBV10-3; TRBD1 aligns across 8 bases. Germline V gene lookup returns CDR1 ENHRY and CDR2 SYGVKD. The V gene end was trimmed by 2 bases and the J gene end by 9 bases; junction bases not matched to a gene: 7. The CDR3 loop spans 14 amino acids. The CDR3 DNA reads TGTGCCATCAGTGAGACTGGACAGGGCAACACGCAGTATTTT. This codes for CAISETGQGNTQYF.

The rearrangement links TRBV7-9 to TRBJ1-1; D is ambiguous. V was cut by 1 base and J by 1 base, with 13 bases left in between. Germline loops: CDR1 SEHNR, CDR2 FQNEAQ (reference sequence). The CDR3 totals 16 residues. CDR3 protein: CASSLGLSGGNTEAFF. CDR3 coding DNA: TGTGCCAGCAGCTTAGGTCTCTCAGGAGGGAACACTGAAGCTTTCTTT.

The rearrangement links TRBV29-1 to TRBJ2-2; D is ambiguous. Germline loops: CDR1 SQVTM, CDR2 ANQGSEA. The CDR3 runs 13 residues. Trimming took off 6 bases at V and 5 bases at J, with 13 bases between the two ends. The CDR3 loop is CSVRRPGTGELFF. In DNA, the CDR3 is TGCAGCGTCCGACGTCCCGGGACCGGGGAGCTGTTTTTT.

The sample holds a few counts of this clone. The rearrangement links TRBV9 to TRBJ1-2; D unclear. V lost 0 bases and J 6 bases, leaving 15 bases between the germline ends. Germline CDR1 SGDLS, CDR2 YYNGEE. This CDR3 spans 15 amino acids. The CDR3 DNA is TGTGCCAGCAGCGTAGACAGCCTCGTCTGGGATGGCTACACCTTC. Protein product: CASSVDSLVWDGYTF.

This clone turned up a few times. The rearrangement joins TRBV10-3 to TRBJ2-7; D is unclear. The germline V and J ends were trimmed by 3 bases and 0 bases, with 9 bases remaining between them. In germline, CDR1 is ENHRY, CDR2 SYGVKD. The CDR3 loop spans 14 amino acids. CDR3 nucleotide sequence: TGTGCCATCAGTGAAGAACTGAGCTCCTACGAGCAGTACTTC. It translates to CAISEELSSYEQYF.

The table lists this clone with a count of one. The rearrangement uses TRBV6-5 and TRBJ2-7; perhaps D is TRBD1 or TRBD2 (5 bases each). V shed 2 bases and J shed 3 bases, with 11 bases lying between them. The V gene's germline CDR1 is MNHEY and CDR2 SVGAGI. The CDR3 runs to 14 residues. The DNA of the CDR3 is TGTGCCAGCAGTTACCCGGGACGGGGCTACGAGCAGTACTTC. Translation gives CASSYPGRGYEQYF.

The chain joins TRBV5-6 to TRBJ2-3; 10 bases align to TRBD1. There are 15 residues in the CDR3. Germline CDR1 is SGHDT and CDR2 is YYEEEE. Trimming cost V 2 bases and J 5 bases; bases outside gene matches: 5. DNA for the CDR3: TGTGCCAGCAGCTTAGGGGGACAGGGGATAGATACGCAGTATTTT. This translates into CASSLGGQGIDTQYF.

This clone was seen more than once but under ten times. CDR3 loop: CATSRGTISYNEQFF. As DNA, the CDR3 is TGTGCCACCAGCAGAGGGACAATCTCCTACAATGAGCAGTTCTTC. This chain links TRBV15 with TRBJ2-1; maybe TRBD1 (5 bases). The CDR3 has 15 residues. The V gene lost 1 base and the J gene lost 0 bases, with 7 bases spanning the gap. The germline V gene encodes CDR1 LNHNV and CDR2 YYDKDF (reference sequence).

This clone was found a few times. The chain joins TRBV19 to TRBJ2-6; D is ambiguous. The CDR3 extends over 14 amino acids. V was shortened by 6 bases and J by 2 bases, with 8 bases between the two germline ends. Germline assignment: CDR1 LNHDA and CDR2 SQIVND (reference sequence). CDR3 coding DNA: TGTGCCAGTAGCCGCTTAGCTGGGGCCAACGTCCTGACTTTC. Translated: CASSRLAGANVLTF.

The chain has TRBV25-1 and TRBJ2-1, with D possibly TRBD1 on 5 matching bases. This CDR3 region has 13 residues. Looked up from germline, CDR1 is MGHDK and CDR2 is SYGVNS. V lost 1 base to trimming and J lost 4 bases, with 5 bases between them. CDR3 DNA: TGTGCCAGCAGTGAATCAGGGTACAATGAGCAGTTCTTC. It codes for CASSESGYNEQFF. Together with reference TRBV25-1 and TRBJ2-1, the CDR3 gives the full variable domain: EADIYQTPRYLVIGTGKKITLECSQTMGHDKMYWYQQDPGMELHLIHYSYGVNSTEKGDLSSESTVSRIRTEHFPLTLESARPSHTSQYLCASSESGYNEQFFGPGTRLTVL.

This rearrangement joins TRBV6-6 to TRBJ2-3, with D hard to call. The CDR3 covers 13 residues. The V gene's germline CDR1 is MNHNY and CDR2 SVGAGI (reference sequence). Deletions cut 2 bases from V and 3 bases from J, with 6 bases between. CDR3 nucleotide sequence: TGTGCCAGCAGTTACCTACGAACAGATACGCAGTATTTT. As protein: CASSYLRTDTQYF.

This clone was seen only a few times. The V and J genes are TRBV5-8 and TRBJ2-1, with 7 bases identical to TRBD1. The CDR3 has 13 amino acids. Trimming cost V 2 bases and J 8 bases; bases outside gene matches: 4. Germline V gene lookup returns CDR1 SGHTS and CDR2 YDEGEE. CDR3 in DNA: TGTGCCAGCAGCTTTGACAGGGTATATGAGCAGTTCTTC. It is translated as CASSFDRVYEQFF.